This TCR beta chain was documented in a study of blood T cell repertoires in COVID-19. In the authors' methods: Amplification of reference gene primers was used by the study to estimate nucleated cell counts. Sequenced by immunoSEQ multiplex PCR; TCRdb stores in-frame clones only, minus some. V and J calls and clone size follow that table, whereas D and trimming were derived from the DNA. This repertoire shows 100,000 to 150,000 clones, roughly 75% found once; its top ten account for roughly 17%. Germline-derived CDR1 and CDR2 are LGHDT and YNNKEL (reference sequence). The V and J ends lost 4 bases and 1 base, in that order; junction bases with no gene match: 2. There are 14 residues in the CDR3. This clone has just a few counts.

The sequencing sample was made of peripheral blood. This rearrangement joins TRBV3-1 (or the pseudogene TRBV3-2) to TRBJ2-7; TRBD2 agrees at 9 bases. The clonotype comes from a man between 60 and 75 years old with active or convalescent COVID-19. The CDR3 here is CASSPSGRSYEQYF. For the CDR3, the DNA is TGTGCCAGCAGCCCGAGCGGGAGGTCCTACGAGCAGTACTTC.